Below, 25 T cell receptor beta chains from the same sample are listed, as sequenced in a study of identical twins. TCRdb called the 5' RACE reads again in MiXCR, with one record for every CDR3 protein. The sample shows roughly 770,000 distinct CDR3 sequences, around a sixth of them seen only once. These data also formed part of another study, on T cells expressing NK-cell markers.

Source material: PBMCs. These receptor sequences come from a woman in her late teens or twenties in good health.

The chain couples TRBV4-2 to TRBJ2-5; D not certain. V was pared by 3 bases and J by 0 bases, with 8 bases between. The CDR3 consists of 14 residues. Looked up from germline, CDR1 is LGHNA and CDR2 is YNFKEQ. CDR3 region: CASSHVVYQETQYF. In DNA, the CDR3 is TGTGCCAGCAGCCATGTGGTTTACCAAGAGACCCAGTACTTC.

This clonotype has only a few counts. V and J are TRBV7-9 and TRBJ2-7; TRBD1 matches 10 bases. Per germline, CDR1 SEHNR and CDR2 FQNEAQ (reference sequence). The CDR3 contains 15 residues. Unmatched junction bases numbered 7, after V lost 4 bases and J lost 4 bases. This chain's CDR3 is CASSYGTGVRYEQYF. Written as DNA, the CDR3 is TGTGCCAGCAGCTACGGGACAGGGGTAAGGTACGAGCAGTACTTC.

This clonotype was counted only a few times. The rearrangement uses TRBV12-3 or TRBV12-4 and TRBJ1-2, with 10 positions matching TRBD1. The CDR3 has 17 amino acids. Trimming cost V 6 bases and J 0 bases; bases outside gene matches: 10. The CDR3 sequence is CASRSPGQGSSNYGYTF. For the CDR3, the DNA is TGTGCCAGCAGGTCTCCGGGACAGGGGTCTTCTAACTATGGCTACACCTTC.

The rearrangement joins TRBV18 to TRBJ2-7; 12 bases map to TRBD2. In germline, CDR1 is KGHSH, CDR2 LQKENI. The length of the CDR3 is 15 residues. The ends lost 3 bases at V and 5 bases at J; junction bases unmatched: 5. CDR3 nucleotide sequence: TGTGCCAGCTCACCCCGACTAGCGGGAGACCACGAGCAGTACTTC. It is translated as CASSPRLAGDHEQYF.

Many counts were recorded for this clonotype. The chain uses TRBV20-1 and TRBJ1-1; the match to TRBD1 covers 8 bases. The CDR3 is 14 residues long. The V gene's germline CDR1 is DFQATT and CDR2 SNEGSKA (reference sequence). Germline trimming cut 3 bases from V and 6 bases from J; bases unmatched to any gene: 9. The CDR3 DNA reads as TGCAGTGCTAGCCAACGCTCAGGGGGCTCTGAAGCTTTCTTT. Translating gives CSASQRSGGSEAFF.

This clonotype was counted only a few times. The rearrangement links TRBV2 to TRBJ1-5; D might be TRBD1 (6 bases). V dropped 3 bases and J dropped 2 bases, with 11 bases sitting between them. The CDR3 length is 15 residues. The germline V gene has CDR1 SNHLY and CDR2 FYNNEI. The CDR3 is CASSEGRGGNQPQHF. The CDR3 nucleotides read TGTGCCAGCAGTGAGGGCAGGGGAGGCAATCAGCCCCAGCATTTT.

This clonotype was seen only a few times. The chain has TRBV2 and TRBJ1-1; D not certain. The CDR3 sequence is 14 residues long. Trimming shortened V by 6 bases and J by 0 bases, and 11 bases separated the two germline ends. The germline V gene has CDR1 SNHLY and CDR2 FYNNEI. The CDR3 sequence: CASSPNILNTEAFF. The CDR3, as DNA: TGTGCCAGCAGCCCGAACATTTTGAACACTGAAGCTTTCTTT.

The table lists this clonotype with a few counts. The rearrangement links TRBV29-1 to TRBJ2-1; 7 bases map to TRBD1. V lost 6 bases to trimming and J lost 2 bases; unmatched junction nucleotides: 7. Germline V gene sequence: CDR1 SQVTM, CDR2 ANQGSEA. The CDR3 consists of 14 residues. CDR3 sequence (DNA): TGCAGCGTGGACCGGGACAGAACCTACAATGAGCAGTTCTTC. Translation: CSVDRDRTYNEQFF.

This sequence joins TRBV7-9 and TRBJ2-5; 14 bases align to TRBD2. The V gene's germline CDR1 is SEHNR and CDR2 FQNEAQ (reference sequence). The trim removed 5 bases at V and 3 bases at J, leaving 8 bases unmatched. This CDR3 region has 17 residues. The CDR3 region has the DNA TGTGCCAGCAGCCCGGGTCGGGGACTAGCGGGGGAAGAGACCCAGTACTTC. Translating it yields CASSPGRGLAGEETQYF.

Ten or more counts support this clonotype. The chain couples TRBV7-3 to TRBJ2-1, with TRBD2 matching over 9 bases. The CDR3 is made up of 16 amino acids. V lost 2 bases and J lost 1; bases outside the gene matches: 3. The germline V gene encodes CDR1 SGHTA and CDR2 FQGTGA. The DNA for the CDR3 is TGTGCCAGCAGCTTAGGCGGGGGGGGGTCCTACAATGAGCAGTTCTTC. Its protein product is CASSLGGGGSYNEQFF.

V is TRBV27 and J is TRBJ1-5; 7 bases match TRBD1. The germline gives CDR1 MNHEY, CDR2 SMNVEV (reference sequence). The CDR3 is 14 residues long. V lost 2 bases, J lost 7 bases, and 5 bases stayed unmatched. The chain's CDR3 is CASSLQGEGQPQHF. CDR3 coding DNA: TGTGCCAGCAGTTTACAGGGGGAGGGCCAGCCCCAGCATTTT.

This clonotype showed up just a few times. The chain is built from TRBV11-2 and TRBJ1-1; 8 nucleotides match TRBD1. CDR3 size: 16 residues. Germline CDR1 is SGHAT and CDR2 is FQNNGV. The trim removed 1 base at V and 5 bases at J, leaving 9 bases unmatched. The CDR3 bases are TGTGCCAGCAGCTTAGTCCACCGACAGGGGAGAACTGAAGCTTTCTTT. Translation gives CASSLVHRQGRTEAFF.

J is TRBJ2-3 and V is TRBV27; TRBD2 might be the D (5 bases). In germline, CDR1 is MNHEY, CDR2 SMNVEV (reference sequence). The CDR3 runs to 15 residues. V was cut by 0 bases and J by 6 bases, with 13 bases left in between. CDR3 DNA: TGTGCCAGCAGTTTATCGAGGGTGGGAATCGATACGCAGTATTTT. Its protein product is CASSLSRVGIDTQYF.

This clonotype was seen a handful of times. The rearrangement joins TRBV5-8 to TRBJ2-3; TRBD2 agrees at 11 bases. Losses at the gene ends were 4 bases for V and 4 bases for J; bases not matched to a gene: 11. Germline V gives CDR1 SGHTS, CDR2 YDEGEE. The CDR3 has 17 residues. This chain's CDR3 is CASSPALTSGVPDTQYF. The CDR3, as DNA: TGTGCCAGCAGCCCGGCACTGACTAGCGGGGTACCAGATACGCAGTATTTT.

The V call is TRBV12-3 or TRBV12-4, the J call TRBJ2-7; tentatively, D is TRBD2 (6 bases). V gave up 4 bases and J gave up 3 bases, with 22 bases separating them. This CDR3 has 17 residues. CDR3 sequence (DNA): TGTGCCAGCAGTTCCCCGGGGCTCCAGGAGGGGCACTACGAGCAGTACTTC. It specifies CASSSPGLQEGHYEQYF.

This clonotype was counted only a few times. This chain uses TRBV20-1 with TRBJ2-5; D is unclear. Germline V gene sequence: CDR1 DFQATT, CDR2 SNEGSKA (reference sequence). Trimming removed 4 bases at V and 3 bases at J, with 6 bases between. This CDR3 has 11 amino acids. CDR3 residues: CSAIGKETQYF. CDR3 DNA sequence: TGCAGTGCTATAGGGAAAGAGACCCAGTACTTC.

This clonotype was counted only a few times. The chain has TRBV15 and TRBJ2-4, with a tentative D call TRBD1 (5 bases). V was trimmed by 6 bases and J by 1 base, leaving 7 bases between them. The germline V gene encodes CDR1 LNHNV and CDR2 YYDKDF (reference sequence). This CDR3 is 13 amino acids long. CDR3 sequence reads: CATRAGAKNIQYF. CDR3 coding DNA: TGTGCCACCAGAGCAGGGGCCAAAAACATTCAGTACTTC.

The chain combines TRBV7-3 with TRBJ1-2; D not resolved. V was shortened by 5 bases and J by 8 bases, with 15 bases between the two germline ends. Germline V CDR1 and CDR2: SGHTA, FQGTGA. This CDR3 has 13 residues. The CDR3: CASSGNKDGGYTF. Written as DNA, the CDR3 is TGTGCCAGCAGCGGAAATAAGGATGGCGGCTACACCTTC.

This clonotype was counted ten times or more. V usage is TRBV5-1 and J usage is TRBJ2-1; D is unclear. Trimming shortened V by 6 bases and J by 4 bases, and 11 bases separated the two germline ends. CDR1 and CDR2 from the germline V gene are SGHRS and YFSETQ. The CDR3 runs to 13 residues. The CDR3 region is CASTGRGYNEQFF. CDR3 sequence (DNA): TGCGCCAGCACAGGACGAGGATACAATGAGCAGTTCTTC.

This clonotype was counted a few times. The chain's CDR3 is CASSSGDTEAFF. Here the CDR3 DNA reads TGTGCCAGCAGTTCGGGGGACACTGAAGCTTTCTTT. The chain joins TRBV6-6 to TRBJ1-1, with D perhaps matching TRBD1 (5 bases). The V and J ends lost 4 bases and 3 bases respectively, with 6 bases between them. The CDR3 has 12 residues. CDR1 MNHNY and CDR2 SVGAGI come from the germline V gene (reference sequence).

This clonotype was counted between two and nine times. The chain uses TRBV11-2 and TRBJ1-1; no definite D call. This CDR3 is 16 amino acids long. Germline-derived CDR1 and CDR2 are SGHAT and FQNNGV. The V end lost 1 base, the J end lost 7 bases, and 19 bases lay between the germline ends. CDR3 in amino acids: CASSLVHWLRADEAFF. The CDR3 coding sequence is TGTGCCAGCAGCTTAGTCCATTGGTTGAGGGCAGATGAAGCTTTCTTT.

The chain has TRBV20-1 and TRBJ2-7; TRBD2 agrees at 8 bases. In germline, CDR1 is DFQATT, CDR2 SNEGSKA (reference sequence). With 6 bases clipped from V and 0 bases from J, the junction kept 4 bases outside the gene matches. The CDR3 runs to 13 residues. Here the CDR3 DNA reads TGCAGTGCAGCGGGGACTAGCTCCTACGAGCAGTACTTC. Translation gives CSAAGTSSYEQYF.

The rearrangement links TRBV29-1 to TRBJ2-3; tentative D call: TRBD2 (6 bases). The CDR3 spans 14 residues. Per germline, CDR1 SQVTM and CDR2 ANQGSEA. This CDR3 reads CSGRKGTGTDTQYF. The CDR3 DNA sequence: TGCAGTGGGAGAAAGGGGACTGGCACAGATACGCAGTATTTT.

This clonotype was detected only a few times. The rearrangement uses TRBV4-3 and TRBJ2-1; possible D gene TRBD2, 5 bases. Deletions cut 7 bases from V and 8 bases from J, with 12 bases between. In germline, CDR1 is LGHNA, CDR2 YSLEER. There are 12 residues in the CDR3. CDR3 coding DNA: TGCGCCAGCAAAGGTAGCGACGATGAGCAGTTCTTC. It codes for CASKGSDDEQFF.

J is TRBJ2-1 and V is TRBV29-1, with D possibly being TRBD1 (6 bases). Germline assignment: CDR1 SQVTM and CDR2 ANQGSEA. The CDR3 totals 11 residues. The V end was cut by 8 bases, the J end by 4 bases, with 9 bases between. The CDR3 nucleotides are TGCAGCTTCGACAGGTACAATGAGCAGTTCTTC. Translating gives CSFDRYNEQFF.